Following are 8 T cell receptor beta chains from one sample sequenced in a study of long-term antiretroviral therapy in people with HIV. Investigators performed immunoSEQ version v3.0 at survey level. The method was immunoSEQ multiplex PCR; TCRdb's version includes in-frame clones alone and lacks a portion of them. The sample has tens of thousands of clones; around 92% are singletons. The sequences come from unsorted PBMCs, collected 4.4 years after starting antiretroviral therapy. Source of these receptors: a woman between 45 and 65 years old with HIV.

The chain joins TRBV11-3 to TRBJ2-2; D assignment may be TRBD1 or TRBD2 (5 bases each). CDR1 and CDR2 from the germline V gene are SGHNT and YENEEA. The CDR3 consists of 16 residues. V was clipped by 3 bases and J by 0 bases, with 11 bases between them. The CDR3: CASSLNGDANTGELFF. The CDR3 DNA sequence: TGTGCCAGCAGCTTGAACGGGGACGCGAACACCGGGGAGCTGTTTTTT. Supplemented by reference TRBV11-3 and TRBJ2-2, the full variable domain reads EAGVVQSPRYKIIEKKQPVAFWCNPISGHNTLYWYLQNLGQGPELLIRYENEEAVDDSQLPKDRFSAERLKGVDSTLKIQPAELGDSAVYLCASSLNGDANTGELFFGEGSRLTVL.

The rearrangement joins TRBV13 to TRBJ1-2; 9 bases are shared with TRBD1. This CDR3 comprises 18 residues. V was pared by 0 bases and J by 2 bases, with 10 bases of the junction left unmatched. Germline CDR1 reads PRHDT; CDR2 reads FYEKMQ (reference sequence). DNA for the CDR3: TGTGCCAGCAGCTTAGGCCCCTCCGGGACAGGGTTGAACTATGGCTACACCTTC. Translating gives CASSLGPSGTGLNYGYTF.

The rearrangement links TRBV6-1 to TRBJ1-1; TRBD1 aligns across 7 bases. CDR3 length: 13 amino acids. Germline V gene data show CDR1 as MNHNS and CDR2 as SASEGT. With V trimmed by 6 bases and J by 7 bases, 8 bases remained unmatched. CDR3 loop: CASSLTGRFEAFF. CDR3 nucleotide sequence: TGTGCCAGCAGCCTGACAGGGCGCTTTGAAGCTTTCTTT.

The V and J genes are TRBV6-6 and TRBJ1-5; TRBD1 agrees at 7 bases. The V and J ends lost 5 bases and 9 bases, in that order; junction bases with no gene match: 13. The CDR3 spans 15 residues. Germline assignment: CDR1 MNHNY and CDR2 SVGAGI (reference sequence). The chain's CDR3 is CASSTTGPPVSPQHF. CDR3 DNA: TGTGCCAGCAGTACGACAGGGCCCCCGGTTTCGCCCCAGCATTTT.

The V call is TRBV5-1, the J call TRBJ2-5; perhaps TRBD1 as D (6 bases). CDR1 is SGHRS and CDR2 is YFSETQ in the germline V gene. V was pared by 4 bases and J by 2 bases, with 18 bases between. The CDR3 spans 16 residues. The CDR3 region has the DNA TGCGCCAGCAGCCCAAGGACTTTGGGGGCACAAGAGACCCAGTACTTC. This gives the protein CASSPRTLGAQETQYF. Based on the CDR3 plus reference TRBV5-1 and TRBJ2-5, the full variable domain is KAGVTQTPRYLIKTRGQQVTLSCSPISGHRSVSWYQQTPGQGLQFLFEYFSETQRNKGNFPGRFSGRQFSNSRSEMNVSTLELGDSALYLCASSPRTLGAQETQYFGPGTRLLVL.

The rearrangement links TRBV15 to TRBJ2-7, with a weak D call TRBD2 (5 bases). Germline V lookup: CDR1 LNHNV, CDR2 YYDKDF (reference sequence). The V end lost 5 bases, the J end lost 0 bases, and 20 bases lay between the germline ends. This CDR3 spans 17 amino acids. The CDR3 region is CATSPESERWSSYEQYF. The CDR3 DNA is TGTGCCACCAGCCCAGAATCAGAGCGGTGGAGCTCCTACGAGCAGTACTTC.

This chain connects TRBV14 to TRBJ2-5; D is unclear. The germline V gene has CDR1 SGHDN and CDR2 FVKESK. V was clipped by 4 bases and J by 3 bases, with 18 bases between them. The CDR3 spans 16 residues. The CDR3 reads CASSRPHAGPKETQYF. The CDR3 DNA reads as TGTGCCAGCAGCCGGCCCCACGCCGGGCCAAAAGAGACCCAGTACTTC. The whole variable domain, remainder taken from reference TRBV14 and TRBJ2-5, is EAGVTQFPSHSVIEKGQTVTLRCDPISGHDNLYWYRRVMGKEIKFLLHFVKESKQDESGMPNNRFLAERTGGTYSTLKVQPAELEDSGVYFCASSRPHAGPKETQYFGPGTRLLVL.

The rearrangement links TRBV19 to TRBJ2-5; TRBD1 is a possible D gene (7 bases). From germline, CDR1 is LNHDA and CDR2 SQIVND (reference sequence). The germline V and J ends were trimmed by 6 bases and 4 bases, with 18 bases remaining between them. This CDR3 spans 15 amino acids. The CDR3 region has the DNA TGTGCCAGTAGCCCCCAGGGGGGCCTAGGAGAGACCCAGTACTTC. Translated: CASSPQGGLGETQYF.